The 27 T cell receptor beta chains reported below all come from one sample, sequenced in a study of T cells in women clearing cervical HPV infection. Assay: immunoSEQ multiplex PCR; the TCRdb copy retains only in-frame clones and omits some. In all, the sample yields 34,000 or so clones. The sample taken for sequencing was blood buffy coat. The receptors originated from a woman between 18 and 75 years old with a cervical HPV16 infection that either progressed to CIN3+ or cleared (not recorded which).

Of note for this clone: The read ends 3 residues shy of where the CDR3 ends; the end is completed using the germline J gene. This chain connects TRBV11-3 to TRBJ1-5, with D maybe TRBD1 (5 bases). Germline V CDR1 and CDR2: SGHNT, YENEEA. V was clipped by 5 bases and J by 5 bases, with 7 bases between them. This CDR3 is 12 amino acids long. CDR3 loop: CASSQGDQPQHF. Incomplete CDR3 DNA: TGTGCCAGCAGCCAGGGAGATCAGCCC.

This CDR3 reads CASSPNGLAGYNDYTF. The CDR3 DNA, read in part, is TGTGCCAGCTCTCCGAACGGACTAGCAGGCTACAATGAC. The J gene is TRBJ1-2, the V gene TRBV18; D remains ambiguous. Read data end 3 residues before the CDR3 end; the end is taken from the germline J gene. This CDR3 spans 16 amino acids. Germline V CDR1 and CDR2: KGHSH, LQKENI.

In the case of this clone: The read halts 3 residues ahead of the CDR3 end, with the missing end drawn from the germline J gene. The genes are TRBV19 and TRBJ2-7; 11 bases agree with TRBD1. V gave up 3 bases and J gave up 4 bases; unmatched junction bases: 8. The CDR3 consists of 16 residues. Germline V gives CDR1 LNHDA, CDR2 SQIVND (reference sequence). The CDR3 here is CASSIRGTGGLYEQYF. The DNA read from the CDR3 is TGTGCCAGTAGTATCCGAGGGACAGGGGGGCTGTACGAG. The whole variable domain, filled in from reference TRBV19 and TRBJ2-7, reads DGGITQSPKYLFRKEGQNVTLSCEQNLNHDAMYWYRQDPGQGLRLIYYSQIVNDFQKGDIAEGYSVSREKKESFPLTVTSAQKNPTAFYLCASSIRGTGGLYEQYFGPGTRLTVT.

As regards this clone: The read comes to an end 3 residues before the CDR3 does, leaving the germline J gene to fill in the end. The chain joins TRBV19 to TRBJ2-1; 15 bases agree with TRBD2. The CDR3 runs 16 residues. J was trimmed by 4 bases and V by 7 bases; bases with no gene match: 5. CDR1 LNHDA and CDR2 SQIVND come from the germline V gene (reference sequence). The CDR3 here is CASTGTSGGRYNEQFF. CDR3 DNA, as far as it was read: TGTGCCAGTACCGGGACTAGCGGGGGGCGGTACAATGAG.

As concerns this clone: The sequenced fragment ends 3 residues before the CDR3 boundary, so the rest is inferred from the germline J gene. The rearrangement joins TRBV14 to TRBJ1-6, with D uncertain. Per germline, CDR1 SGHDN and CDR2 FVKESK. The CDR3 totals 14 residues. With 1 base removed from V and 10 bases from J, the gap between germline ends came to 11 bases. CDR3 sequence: CASSQVIARSPLHF. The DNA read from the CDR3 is TGTGCCAGCAGCCAAGTGATCGCAAGGTCACCC.

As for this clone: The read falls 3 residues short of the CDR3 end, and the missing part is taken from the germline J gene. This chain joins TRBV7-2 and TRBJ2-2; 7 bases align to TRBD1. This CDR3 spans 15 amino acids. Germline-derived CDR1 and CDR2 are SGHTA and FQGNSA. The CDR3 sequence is CASSQTGAHNSPLFF. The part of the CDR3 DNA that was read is TGTGCCAGCAGCCAAACAGGGGCCCATAATTCACCG. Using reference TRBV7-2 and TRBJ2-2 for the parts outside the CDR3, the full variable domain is GAGVSQSPSNKVTEKGKDVELRCDPISGHTALYWYRQSLGQGLEFLIYFQGNSAPDKSGLPSDRFSAERTGGSVSTLTIQRTQQEDSAVYLCASSQTGAHNSPLFFGEGSRLTVL.

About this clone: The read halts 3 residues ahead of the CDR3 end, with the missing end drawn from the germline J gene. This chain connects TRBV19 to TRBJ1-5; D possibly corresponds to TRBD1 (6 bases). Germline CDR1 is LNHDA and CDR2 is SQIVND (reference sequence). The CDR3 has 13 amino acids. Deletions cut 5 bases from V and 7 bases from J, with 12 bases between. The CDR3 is CASSADSRQPQHF. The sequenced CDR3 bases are TGTGCCAGTAGTGCGGACAGCAGGCAGCCC.

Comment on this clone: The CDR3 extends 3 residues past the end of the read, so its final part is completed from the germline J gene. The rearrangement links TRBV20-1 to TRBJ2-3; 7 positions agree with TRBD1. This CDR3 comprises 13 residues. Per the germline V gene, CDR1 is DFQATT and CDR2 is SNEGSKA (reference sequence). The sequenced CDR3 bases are TGCAGTGGAAACAGGGGATTCGGAGAGACG. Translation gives CSGNRGFGET. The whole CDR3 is CSGNRGFGETQYF.

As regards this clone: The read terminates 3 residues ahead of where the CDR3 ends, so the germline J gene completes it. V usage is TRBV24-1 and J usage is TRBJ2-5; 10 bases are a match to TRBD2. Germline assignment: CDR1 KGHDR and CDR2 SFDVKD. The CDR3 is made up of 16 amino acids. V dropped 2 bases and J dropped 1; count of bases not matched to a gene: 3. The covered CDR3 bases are TGTGCCACCAGTGATTGGAGCGGGGGGGTCCAAGAGACC. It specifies CATSDWSGGVQET. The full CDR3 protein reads CATSDWSGGVQETQYF.

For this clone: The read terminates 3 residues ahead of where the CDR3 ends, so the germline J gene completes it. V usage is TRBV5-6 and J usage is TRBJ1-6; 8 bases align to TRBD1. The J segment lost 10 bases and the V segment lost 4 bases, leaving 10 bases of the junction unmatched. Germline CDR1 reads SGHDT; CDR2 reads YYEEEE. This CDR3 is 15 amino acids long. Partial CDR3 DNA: TGTGCCAGCAGCGCCGGACAGGGTTTTTCGTCACCC. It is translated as CASSAGQGFSSP. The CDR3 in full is CASSAGQGFSSPLHF.

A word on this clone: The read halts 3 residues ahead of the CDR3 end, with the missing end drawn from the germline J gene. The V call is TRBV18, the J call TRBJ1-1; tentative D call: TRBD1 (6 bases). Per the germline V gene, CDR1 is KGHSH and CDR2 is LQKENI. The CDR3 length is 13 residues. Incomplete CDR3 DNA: TGTGCCAGCTCACCAGGTGGGGGGGCAGAA. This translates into CASSPGGGAE. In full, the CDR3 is CASSPGGGAEAFF. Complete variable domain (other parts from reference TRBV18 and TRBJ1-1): NAGVMQNPRHLVRRRGQEARLRCSPMKGHSHVYWYRQLPEEGLKFMVYLQKENIIDESGMPKERFSAEFPKEGPSILRIQQVVRGDSAAYFCASSPGGGAEAFFGQGTRLTVV.

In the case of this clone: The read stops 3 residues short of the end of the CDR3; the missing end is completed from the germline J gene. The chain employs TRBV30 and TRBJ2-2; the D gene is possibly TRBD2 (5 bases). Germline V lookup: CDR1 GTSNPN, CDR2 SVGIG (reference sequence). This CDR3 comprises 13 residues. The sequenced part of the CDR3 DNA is TGTGCCTGGAGTCGGGGTCTAGAGGGAAAG. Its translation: CAWSRGLEGK. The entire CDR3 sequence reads CAWSRGLEGKLFF.

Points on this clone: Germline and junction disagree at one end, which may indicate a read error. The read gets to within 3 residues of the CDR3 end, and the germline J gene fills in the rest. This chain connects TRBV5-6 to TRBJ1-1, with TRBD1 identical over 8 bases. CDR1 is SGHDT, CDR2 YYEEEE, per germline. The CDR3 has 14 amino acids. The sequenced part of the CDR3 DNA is TGTGCCGGCAGCTTGGCCGGGACAGGCGACGAA. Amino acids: CAGSLAGTGDE. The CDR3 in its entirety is CAGSLAGTGDEAFF. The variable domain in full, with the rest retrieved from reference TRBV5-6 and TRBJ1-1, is DAGVTQSPTHLIKTRGQQVTLRCSPKSGHDTVSWYQQALGQGPQFIFQYYEEEERQRGNFPDRFSGHQFPNYSSELNVNALLLGDSALYLCAGSLAGTGDEAFFGQGTRLTVV.

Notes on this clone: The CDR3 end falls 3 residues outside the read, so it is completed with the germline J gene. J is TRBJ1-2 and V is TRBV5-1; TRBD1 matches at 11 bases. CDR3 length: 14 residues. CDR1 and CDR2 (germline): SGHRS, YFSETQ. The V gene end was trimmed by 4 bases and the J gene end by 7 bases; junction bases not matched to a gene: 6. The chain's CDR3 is CASSPRTGGGGYTF. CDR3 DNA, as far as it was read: TGCGCCAGCAGCCCCAGGACAGGGGGCGGTGGC. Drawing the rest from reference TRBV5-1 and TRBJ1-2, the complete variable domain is KAGVTQTPRYLIKTRGQQVTLSCSPISGHRSVSWYQQTPGQGLQFLFEYFSETQRNKGNFPGRFSGRQFSNSRSEMNVSTLELGDSALYLCASSPRTGGGGYTFGSGTRLTVV.

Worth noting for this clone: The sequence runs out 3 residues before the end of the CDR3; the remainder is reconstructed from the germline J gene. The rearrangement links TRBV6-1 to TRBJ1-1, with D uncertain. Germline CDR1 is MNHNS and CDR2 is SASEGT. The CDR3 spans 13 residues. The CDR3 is CASSVTTSGRAFF. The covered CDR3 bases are TGTGCCAGCAGTGTAACGACTAGCGGGAGA.

The CDR3 sequence: CASSSHRDSPLHF. The DNA read from the CDR3 is TGTGCCAGCAGCTCCCACAGGGACTCACCC. The J gene is TRBJ1-6, the V gene TRBV5-8, with D possibly matching TRBD1 (6 bases). The read ends 3 residues before the CDR3 terminus; that terminus is restored from the germline J gene. The CDR3 loop spans 13 amino acids. In germline, CDR1 is SGHTS, CDR2 YDEGEE. The ends were cut back, 3 bases at V and 10 bases at J, with 11 bases in the middle. Supplemented by reference TRBV5-8 and TRBJ1-6, the full variable domain reads EAGVTQSPTHLIKTRGQQATLRCSPISGHTSVYWYQQALGLGLQFLLWYDEGEERNRGNFPPRFSGRQFPNYSSELNVNALELEDSALYLCASSSHRDSPLHFGNGTRLTVT.

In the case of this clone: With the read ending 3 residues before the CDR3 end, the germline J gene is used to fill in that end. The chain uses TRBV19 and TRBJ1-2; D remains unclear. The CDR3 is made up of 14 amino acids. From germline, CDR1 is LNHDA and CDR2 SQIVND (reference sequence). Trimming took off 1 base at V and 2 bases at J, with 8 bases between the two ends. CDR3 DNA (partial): TGTGCCAGTAGTATAGCAGATTCCAACTATGGC. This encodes CASSIADSNYG. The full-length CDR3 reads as CASSIADSNYGYTF. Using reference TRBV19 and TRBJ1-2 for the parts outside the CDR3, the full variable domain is DGGITQSPKYLFRKEGQNVTLSCEQNLNHDAMYWYRQDPGQGLRLIYYSQIVNDFQKGDIAEGYSVSREKKESFPLTVTSAQKNPTAFYLCASSIADSNYGYTFGSGTRLTVV.

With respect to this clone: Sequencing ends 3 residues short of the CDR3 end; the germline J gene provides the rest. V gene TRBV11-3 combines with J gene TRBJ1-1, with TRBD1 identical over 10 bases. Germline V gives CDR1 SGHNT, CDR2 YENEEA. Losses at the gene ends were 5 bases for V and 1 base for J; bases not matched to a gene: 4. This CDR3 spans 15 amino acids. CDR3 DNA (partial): TGTGCCAGCAGCCCCCGGACAGGGGGGAACACTGAA. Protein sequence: CASSPRTGGNTE. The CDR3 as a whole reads CASSPRTGGNTEAFF. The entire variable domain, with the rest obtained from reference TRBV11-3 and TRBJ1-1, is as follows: EAGVVQSPRYKIIEKKQPVAFWCNPISGHNTLYWYLQNLGQGPELLIRYENEEAVDDSQLPKDRFSAERLKGVDSTLKIQPAELGDSAVYLCASSPRTGGNTEAFFGQGTRLTVV.

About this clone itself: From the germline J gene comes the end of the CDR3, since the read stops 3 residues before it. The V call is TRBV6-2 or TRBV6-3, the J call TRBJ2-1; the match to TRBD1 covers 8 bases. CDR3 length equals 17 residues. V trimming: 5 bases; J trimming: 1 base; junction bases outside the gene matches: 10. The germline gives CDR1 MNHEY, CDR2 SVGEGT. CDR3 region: CASSPGRDRWSYNEQFF. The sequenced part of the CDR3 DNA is TGTGCCAGCAGTCCCGGGCGGGACAGGTGGTCCTACAATGAG.

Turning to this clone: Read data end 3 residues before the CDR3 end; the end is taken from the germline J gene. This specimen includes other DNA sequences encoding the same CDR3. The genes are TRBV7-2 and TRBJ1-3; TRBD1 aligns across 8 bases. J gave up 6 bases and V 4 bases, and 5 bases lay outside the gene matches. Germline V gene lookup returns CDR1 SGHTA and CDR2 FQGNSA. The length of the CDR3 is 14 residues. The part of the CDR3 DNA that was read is TGTGCCAGCAGCTCGGACAGGGTGATAAACACC. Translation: CASSSDRVINT. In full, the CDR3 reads CASSSDRVINTIYF.

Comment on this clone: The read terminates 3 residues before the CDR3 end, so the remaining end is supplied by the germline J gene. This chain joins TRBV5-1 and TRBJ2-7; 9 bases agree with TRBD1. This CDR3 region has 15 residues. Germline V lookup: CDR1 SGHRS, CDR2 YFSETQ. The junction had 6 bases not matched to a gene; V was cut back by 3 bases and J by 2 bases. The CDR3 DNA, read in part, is TGCGCCAGCAGCTCCGGGACAGGGTCGGCCTACGAG. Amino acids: CASSSGTGSAYE. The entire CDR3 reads CASSSGTGSAYEQYF.

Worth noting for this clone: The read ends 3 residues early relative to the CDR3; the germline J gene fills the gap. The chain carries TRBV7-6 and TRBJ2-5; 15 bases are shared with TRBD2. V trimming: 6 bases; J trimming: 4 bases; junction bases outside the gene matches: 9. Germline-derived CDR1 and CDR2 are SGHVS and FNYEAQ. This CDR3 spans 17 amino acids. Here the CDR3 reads CASRPGLAGGGGETQYF. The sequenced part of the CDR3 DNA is TGTGCCAGCAGGCCAGGACTAGCGGGAGGGGGAGGAGAGACC.

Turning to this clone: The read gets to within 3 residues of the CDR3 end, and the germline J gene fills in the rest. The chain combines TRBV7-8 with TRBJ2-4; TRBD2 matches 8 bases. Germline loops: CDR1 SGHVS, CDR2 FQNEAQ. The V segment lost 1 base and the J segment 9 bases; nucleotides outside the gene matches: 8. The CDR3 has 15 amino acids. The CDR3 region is CASSLGSSGGPIQYF. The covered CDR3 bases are TGTGCCAGCAGCTTAGGTTCCAGCGGGGGCCCCATT.

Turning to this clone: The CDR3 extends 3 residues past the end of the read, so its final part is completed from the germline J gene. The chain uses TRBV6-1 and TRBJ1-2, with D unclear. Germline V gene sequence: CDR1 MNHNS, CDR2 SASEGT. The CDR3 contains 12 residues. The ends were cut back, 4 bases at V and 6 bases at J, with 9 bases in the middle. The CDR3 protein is CASSVRRDGYTF. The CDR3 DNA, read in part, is TGTGCCAGCAGTGTAAGGCGGGATGGC.

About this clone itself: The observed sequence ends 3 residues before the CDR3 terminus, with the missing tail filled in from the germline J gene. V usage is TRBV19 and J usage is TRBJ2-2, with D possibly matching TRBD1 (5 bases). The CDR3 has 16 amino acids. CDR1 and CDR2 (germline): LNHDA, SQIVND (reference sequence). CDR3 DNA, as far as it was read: TGTGCCAGTAGTACTTATAAGAGCTCTGGGGCCAACGTG. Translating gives CASSTYKSSGANV. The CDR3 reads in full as CASSTYKSSGANVLFF.

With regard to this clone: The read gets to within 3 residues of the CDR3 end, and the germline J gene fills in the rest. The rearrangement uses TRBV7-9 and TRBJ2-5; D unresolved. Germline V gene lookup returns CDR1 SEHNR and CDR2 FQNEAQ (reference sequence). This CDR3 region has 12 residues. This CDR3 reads CASSQFTDTQYF. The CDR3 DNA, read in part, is TGTGCCAGCAGCCAGTTCACAGATACC.

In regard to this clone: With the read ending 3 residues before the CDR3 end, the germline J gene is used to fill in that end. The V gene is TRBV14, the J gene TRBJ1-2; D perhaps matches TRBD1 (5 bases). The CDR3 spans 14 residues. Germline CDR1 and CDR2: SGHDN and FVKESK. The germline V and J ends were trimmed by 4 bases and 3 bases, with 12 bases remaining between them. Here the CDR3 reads CASSPPGGYYGYTF. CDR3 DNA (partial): TGTGCCAGCAGCCCGCCGGGGGGATACTATGGC.